Below, 5 T cell receptor beta chains from the same sample are listed, as sequenced in a study of cytomegalovirus exposure and HLA in healthy donors. The primer mix had 60 Vbeta and 13 Jbeta primers. TCRdb's copy holds only in-frame clones and misses some; the assay was immunoSEQ multiplex PCR. The sample includes about 150,000 clones, 70% to 80% of them seen just once. The sample was PBMCs. The source of these receptors is a woman in her forties in good health and CMV-seronegative.

The rearrangement uses TRBV11-2 and TRBJ2-1, with D hard to call. Trimming shortened V by 5 bases and J by 8 bases, and 10 bases separated the two germline ends. This CDR3 comprises 12 residues. Germline CDR1 SGHAT, CDR2 FQNNGV. The CDR3 DNA reads as TGTGCCAGCAGCCTCGGAGTAGATGAGCAGTTCTTC. This codes for CASSLGVDEQFF.

The chain's CDR3 is CASSPLAGAGYEQYF. The CDR3 bases are TGTGCCAGCAGCCCGCTAGCGGGAGCAGGCTACGAGCAGTACTTC. The V and J genes are TRBV11-2 and TRBJ2-7; 10 bases agree with TRBD2. With V trimmed by 5 bases and J by 3 bases, 7 bases remained unmatched. The CDR3 runs to 15 residues. Germline V lookup: CDR1 SGHAT, CDR2 FQNNGV.

J is TRBJ2-5 and V is TRBV28; TRBD2 might be the D (6 bases). V dropped 3 bases and J dropped 0 bases, with 11 bases sitting between them. This CDR3 spans 15 amino acids. Germline V gene sequence: CDR1 MDHEN, CDR2 SYDVKM. The chain's CDR3 is CASSFPGGHQETQYF. DNA for the CDR3: TGTGCCAGCAGTTTCCCCGGGGGTCACCAAGAGACCCAGTACTTC.

The chain couples TRBV27 to TRBJ1-2; 7 nucleotides line up with TRBD1. This CDR3 spans 16 amino acids. V lost 2 bases, J lost 3 bases, and 9 bases stayed unmatched. From germline, CDR1 is MNHEY and CDR2 SMNVEV (reference sequence). This CDR3 reads CASSLGRGRSYYGYTF. CDR3 in DNA: TGTGCCAGCAGTTTAGGAAGGGGGCGATCATACTATGGCTACACCTTC.

The chain links TRBV9 to TRBJ2-3; 10 bases are a match to TRBD1. Germline CDR1 is SGDLS and CDR2 is YYNGEE. The CDR3 is 18 residues long. V was clipped by 0 bases and J by 2 bases; unmatched bases: 9. CDR3 sequence reads: CASSVGTGGSYFTDTQYF. The CDR3 nucleotides are TGTGCCAGCAGCGTAGGGACAGGGGGGTCCTATTTCACAGATACGCAGTATTTT.